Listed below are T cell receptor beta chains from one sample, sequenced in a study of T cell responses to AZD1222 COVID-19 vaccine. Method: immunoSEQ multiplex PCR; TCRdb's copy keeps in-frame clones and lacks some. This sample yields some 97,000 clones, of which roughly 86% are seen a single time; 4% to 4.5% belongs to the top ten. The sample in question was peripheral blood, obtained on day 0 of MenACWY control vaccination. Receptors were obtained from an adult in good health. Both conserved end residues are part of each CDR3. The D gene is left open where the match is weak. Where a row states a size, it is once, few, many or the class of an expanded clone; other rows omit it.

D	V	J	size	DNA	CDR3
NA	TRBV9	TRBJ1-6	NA	TGTGCCAGCAGCGGTCAGGGGCAGAGCTCCTATAATTCACCCCTCCACTTT	CASSGQGQSSYNSPLHF
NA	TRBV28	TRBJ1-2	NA	TGTGCCAGCAGTTTATCCCGGGGGGCCGACTATGGCTACACCTTC	CASSLSRGADYGYTF
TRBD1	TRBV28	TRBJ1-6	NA	TGTGCCAGCAGTCCCGGGACAGGGGAGTGTACCCTCCACTTT	CASSPGTGECTLHF
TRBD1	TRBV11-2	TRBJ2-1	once	TGTGCCAGCAGCCAAACAGGGGACCACTACAATGAGCAGTTCTTC	CASSQTGDHYNEQFF
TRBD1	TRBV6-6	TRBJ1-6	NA	TGTGCCAGCAGCCGTGGACAGGGAAGCAATTCACCCCTCCACTTT	CASSRGQGSNSPLHF
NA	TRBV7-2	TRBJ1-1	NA	TGTGCCAGCAGCCGAACCAGGGCTACTGAAGCTTTCTTT	CASSRTRATEAFF
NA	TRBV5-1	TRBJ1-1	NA	TGCGCCAGCAGCCTCGAACCGGGACAAGGAACTTTCTTT	CASSLEPGQGTFF
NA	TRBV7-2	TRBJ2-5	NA	TGTGCCAGCAGCTTAAATGGCGGGAACGTGGAAGAGACCCAGTACTTC	CASSLNGGNVEETQYF
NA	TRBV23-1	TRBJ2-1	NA	TGCGCCAGCAGTCTAGAGACCTCCACGTACAATGAGCAGTTCTTC	CASSLETSTYNEQFF
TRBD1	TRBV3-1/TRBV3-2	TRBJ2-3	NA	TGTGCCAGCAGCCAGGACAGGGCTGATACGCAGTATTTT	CASSQDRADTQYF
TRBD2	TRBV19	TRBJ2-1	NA	TGTGCCAGTAGTGGGGCGGGAGGGGTCAATGAGCAGTTCTTC	CASSGAGGVNEQFF
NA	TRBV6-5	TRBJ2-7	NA	TGTGCCACCAACGACAGGCGCTCCTACGAGCAGTACTTC	CATNDRRSYEQYF
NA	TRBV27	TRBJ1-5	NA	TGTGCCAGCAACCCAAAGGGACGGTCCAAGGGCAATCAGCCCCAGCATTTT	CASNPKGRSKGNQPQHF
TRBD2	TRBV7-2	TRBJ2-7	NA	TGTGCCAGCAGCTCTAGCGGGGCCACCTACGAGCAGTACTTC	CASSSSGATYEQYF
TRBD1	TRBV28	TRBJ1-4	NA	TGTGCCAGCTTGTCGCAGGGGGGTAATGAAAAACTGTTTTTT	CASLSQGGNEKLFF
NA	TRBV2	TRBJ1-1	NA	TGTGCCAGCCGGTGGAGACAGATGAACACTGAAGCTTTCTTT	CASRWRQMNTEAFF
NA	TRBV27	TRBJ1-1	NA	TGTGCCAGCAGTTTCGCCCACACGGGGAACACTGAAGCTTTCTTT	CASSFAHTGNTEAFF
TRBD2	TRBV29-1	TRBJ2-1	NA	TGCAGCGCCGGAGTATCGGGGGGGGTTCAGAATGAGCAGTTCTTC	CSAGVSGGVQNEQFF
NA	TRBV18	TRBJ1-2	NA	TGTGCCAGCTCACCCCCAGCACGAACAGGTGGCTACACCTTC	CASSPPARTGGYTF
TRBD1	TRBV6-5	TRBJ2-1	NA	TGTGCCAGCAGTTACCGCCGGGACAGGGATGAGAATGAGCAGTTCTTC	CASSYRRDRDENEQFF
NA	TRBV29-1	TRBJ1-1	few	TGCAGCGTCGGGGACGGCATGAACACTGAAGCTTTCTTT	CSVGDGMNTEAFF
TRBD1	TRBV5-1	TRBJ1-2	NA	TGCGCCAGCAGCTTACGACAGGGGGCCGACTATGGCTACACCTTC	CASSLRQGADYGYTF
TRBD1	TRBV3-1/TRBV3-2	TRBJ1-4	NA	TGTGCCAGCAGCCAAGGGCAGGGGGTTGAAAAACTGTTTTTT	CASSQGQGVEKLFF
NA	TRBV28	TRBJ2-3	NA	TGTGCCAGCAGGCCACCTGGGGACCGGATGCAGTATTTT	CASRPPGDRMQYF
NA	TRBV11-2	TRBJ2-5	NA	TGTGCCAGCAGCTCGATTAGCGGCCAAGAGACCCAGTACTTC	CASSSISGQETQYF
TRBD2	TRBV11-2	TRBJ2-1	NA	TGTGCCAGCAGCCGAGCGGGGGGGACCTACAATGAGCAGTTCTTC	CASSRAGGTYNEQFF
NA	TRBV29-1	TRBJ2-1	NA	TGCAGCGTTGTCCGGGGATTGCAGTTCTTC	CSVVRGLQFF
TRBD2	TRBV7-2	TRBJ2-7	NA	TGTGCCAGCACCCGGGTAGCGGGAACATCCGAGCAGTACTTC	CASTRVAGTSEQYF
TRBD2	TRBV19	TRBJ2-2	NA	TGTGCCAGTATCCCCTTAGCGGGGACGAACACCGGGGAGCTGTTTTTT	CASIPLAGTNTGELFF
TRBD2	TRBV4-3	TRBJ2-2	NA	TGCGCCAGCAGCCATCCTCTAGCGGGAGCGAACACCGGGGAGCTGTTTTTT	CASSHPLAGANTGELFF
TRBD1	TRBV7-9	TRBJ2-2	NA	TGTGCCAGCAGCCTGGGGGACAGGATGAACACCGGGGAGCTGTTTTTT	CASSLGDRMNTGELFF
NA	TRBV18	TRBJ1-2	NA	TGTGCCAGCTCACCCGCCCGGGACACCTATGGCTACACCTTC	CASSPARDTYGYTF
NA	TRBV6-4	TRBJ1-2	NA	TGTGCCAGCAGTGTCTCCTCTACCCAAGGTTGGGGGCACTATGGCTACACCTTC	CASSVSSTQGWGHYGYTF
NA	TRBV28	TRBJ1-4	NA	TGTGCCAGCAGTATAGGACTGAGGGGTGAAAAACTGTTTTTT	CASSIGLRGEKLFF
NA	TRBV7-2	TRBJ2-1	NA	TGTGCCAGCAGAAGCGCGGGGTCTAACGATGAGCAGTTCTTC	CASRSAGSNDEQFF
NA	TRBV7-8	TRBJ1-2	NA	TGTGCCAGCAGCCCAGACCTGGACAGCAACTATGGCTACACCTTC	CASSPDLDSNYGYTF
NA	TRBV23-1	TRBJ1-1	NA	TGCGCCAGCAGTTCTGAGGGGCGTGGCAACACTGAAGCTTTCTTT	CASSSEGRGNTEAFF